The rows below give T cell receptor beta chains drawn from one sample of a study of OX40 agonist ivuxolimab in advanced cancers. Sequencing was performed with immunoSEQ multiplex PCR; in TCRdb, only in-frame clones are kept and a portion is missing. The data hold more than 60,000 clones, with about 93% observed a single time. Sequenced here: CD4+ or CD8+ T cells sorted from blood, sampled in a trial of the OX40 agonist ivuxolimab. Receptor source: an adult with an advanced solid tumor such as melanoma, head and neck, liver or kidney cancer. CDR3s include the opening cysteine and the closing phenylalanine or tryptophan. The order of the fields is V gene, D gene, clone size, J gene, CDR3 protein, CDR3 DNA. The D gene is left open where the match is weak. Not all rows give a size; the values are once, few, many and, for expanded clones, a class.

V: TRBV6-5; D: -; size: -; J: TRBJ2-2; CDR3: CASSPDPGELFF; DNA: TGTGCCAGCAGTCCGGACCCCGGGGAGCTGTTTTTT
V: TRBV11-2; D: TRBD1; size: -; J: TRBJ1-2; CDR3: CASSPGTGAYGYTF; DNA: TGTGCCAGCAGCCCCGGGACAGGAGCCTATGGCTACACCTTC
V: TRBV7-6; D: TRBD1; size: once; J: TRBJ1-4; CDR3: CASSSGGTGMDEKLFF; DNA: TGTGCCAGCAGCTCGGGGGGGACAGGGATGGATGAAAAACTGTTTTTT
V: TRBV6-6; D: -; size: -; J: TRBJ2-4; CDR3: CASSLGGAIQYF; DNA: TGTGCCAGCAGTCTAGGAGGGGCGATTCAGTACTTC
V: TRBV27; D: -; size: -; J: TRBJ2-7; CDR3: CASRGSGDYEQYF; DNA: TGTGCCAGCAGGGGCTCTGGGGACTACGAGCAGTACTTC
V: TRBV6-6; D: TRBD2; size: -; J: TRBJ2-7; CDR3: CASSYSSGGIYEQYF; DNA: TGTGCCAGCAGTTATTCCAGCGGGGGGATCTACGAGCAGTACTTC
V: TRBV4-1; D: -; size: -; J: TRBJ1-6; CDR3: CASSQGAASSYNSPLHF; DNA: TGCGCCAGCAGCCAAGGGGCAGCCAGCTCCTATAATTCACCCCTCCACTTT
V: TRBV28; D: TRBD2; size: -; J: TRBJ2-1; CDR3: CASSPSGRASSYNEQFF; DNA: TGTGCCAGCAGTCCTAGCGGGAGGGCAAGCTCCTACAATGAGCAGTTCTTC
V: TRBV5-1; D: -; size: few; J: TRBJ1-1; CDR3: CASSFRDPYTEAFF; DNA: TGCGCCAGCAGCTTCAGGGATCCTTACACTGAAGCTTTCTTT
V: TRBV5-1; D: TRBD1; size: -; J: TRBJ1-1; CDR3: CASSYLPGQISLNTEAFF; DNA: TGCGCCAGCAGCTACTTACCGGGACAGATAAGCCTGAACACTGAAGCTTTCTTT
V: TRBV18; D: -; size: -; J: TRBJ2-1; CDR3: CASSPPTSGVYEQFF; DNA: TGTGCCAGCTCACCACCTACATCCGGGGTCTATGAGCAGTTCTTC
V: TRBV28; D: -; size: -; J: TRBJ1-2; CDR3: CASSFLLPTVESTHNYGYTF; DNA: TGTGCCAGCAGTTTTCTCCTACCCACGGTGGAGTCCACCCATAACTATGGCTACACCTTC
V: TRBV13; D: TRBD1; size: -; J: TRBJ1-1; CDR3: CASSLEDRVGTEAFF; DNA: TGTGCCAGCAGCTTAGAAGACAGGGTGGGCACTGAAGCTTTCTTT
V: TRBV11-2; D: TRBD2; size: once; J: TRBJ2-7; CDR3: CASSHSGVRAEQYF; DNA: TGTGCCAGCAGCCACAGCGGGGTGAGGGCCGAGCAGTACTTC
V: TRBV4-1; D: TRBD1; size: -; J: TRBJ2-5; CDR3: CASSQDRQDRERETQYF; DNA: TGCGCCAGCAGCCAAGATCGACAAGACAGGGAAAGAGAGACCCAGTACTTC
V: TRBV9; D: -; size: -; J: TRBJ1-4; CDR3: CASSPGVSAMEKLFF; DNA: TGTGCCAGCAGCCCCGGGGTGTCAGCAATGGAAAAACTGTTTTTT
V: TRBV30; D: TRBD1; size: -; J: TRBJ2-3; CDR3: CAYWTGRDTQYF; DNA: TGTGCCTACTGGACAGGGAGGGATACGCAGTATTTT
V: TRBV4-1; D: -; size: -; J: TRBJ1-2; CDR3: CASSQDLFGSYGYTF; DNA: TGCGCCAGCAGCCAAGATCTTTTCGGGAGCTATGGCTACACCTTC